These 30 T cell receptor beta chains were all obtained from the same sample, sequenced in a study of technical replicates of blood from a handful of donors. Here immunoSEQ multiplex PCR was the method, and the copy in TCRdb shows in-frame clones only, minus some. The data show about 69,000 clones, over 80% seen once. The sequenced sample was PBMCs. Receptors originate from a human donor in good health. Some clones in this sample may be carry-over from other donors' samples.

The chain couples TRBV30 to TRBJ1-6; D gene uncertain. V lost 0 bases, J lost 14 bases, and 20 bases lay in between. From germline, CDR1 is GTSNPN and CDR2 SVGIG (reference sequence). The CDR3 sequence is 15 residues long. CDR3 in DNA: TGTGCCTGGAGTGTATCCAGTCAAGGGAGGTCAGCCCTCCACTTT. Translation: CAWSVSSQGRSALHF.

The V gene is TRBV7-3, the J gene TRBJ1-2; no reliable D call. The CDR3 covers 13 residues. Germline CDR1 is SGHTA and CDR2 is FQGTGA. Deletions cut 5 bases from V and 7 bases from J, with 14 bases between. The CDR3 sequence is CASSVGGHGGYTF. CDR3 DNA: TGTGCCAGCAGCGTAGGTGGGCACGGTGGCTACACCTTC.

The J gene is TRBJ2-7, the V gene TRBV7-2, with D possibly being TRBD2 (5 bases). The CDR3 length is 13 residues. The V end was cut by 1 base, the J end by 2 bases, with 6 bases between. Germline values: CDR1 SGHTA, CDR2 FQGNSA. The CDR3 loop is CASSLDGTYEQYF. The CDR3 DNA reads TGTGCCAGCAGCTTAGACGGGACCTACGAGCAGTACTTC.

The chain carries TRBV29-1 and TRBJ2-1, with 9 bases lining up with TRBD2. The CDR3 covers 13 residues. In germline, CDR1 is SQVTM, CDR2 ANQGSEA. V trimming: 7 bases; J trimming: 9 bases; junction bases outside the gene matches: 10. CDR3 coding DNA: TGCAGCGCCCGCGGGGGGGTTATAGGTGAGCAGTTCTTC. It specifies CSARGGVIGEQFF.

The rearrangement joins TRBV5-1 to TRBJ1-5, with TRBD1 as a possible D gene (5 bases). CDR1 is SGHRS and CDR2 is YFSETQ in the germline V gene. Trimming removed 2 bases at V and 7 bases at J, with 16 bases between. The CDR3 contains 15 residues. The CDR3 bases are TGCGCCAGCAGCTTTAACACAGGTTTGGGGCAGCCCCAGCATTTT. It translates to CASSFNTGLGQPQHF. The whole variable domain, remainder taken from reference TRBV5-1 and TRBJ1-5, is KAGVTQTPRYLIKTRGQQVTLSCSPISGHRSVSWYQQTPGQGLQFLFEYFSETQRNKGNFPGRFSGRQFSNSRSEMNVSTLELGDSALYLCASSFNTGLGQPQHFGDGTRLSIL.

As regards this clone: Other DNA sequences in the sample encode the same CDR3. This sequence joins TRBV7-2 and TRBJ1-1, with D perhaps matching TRBD1 (6 bases). The germline V and J ends were trimmed by 3 bases and 2 bases, with 7 bases remaining between them. Germline loops: CDR1 SGHTA, CDR2 FQGNSA. The CDR3 totals 13 residues. CDR3 residues: CASSLDRNTEAFF. The CDR3 DNA is TGTGCCAGCAGCTTGGACAGAAACACTGAAGCTTTCTTT.

This clone was found many times. The genes are TRBV2 and TRBJ1-2; D uncertain. Germline CDR1 and CDR2: SNHLY and FYNNEI. V was cut by 4 bases and J by 0 bases, with 9 bases left in between. This CDR3 comprises 14 residues. The CDR3 bases are TGTGCCAGCAGTGGAGGTCACCCTAACTATGGCTACACCTTC. Its translation is CASSGGHPNYGYTF.

The chain combines TRBV19 with TRBJ1-6; 8 positions match TRBD1. Germline values: CDR1 LNHDA, CDR2 SQIVND (reference sequence). The CDR3 consists of 15 residues. V was pared by 5 bases and J by 8 bases, with 8 bases of the junction left unmatched. CDR3 residues: CASSWTQGADSPLHF. CDR3 coding DNA: TGTGCCAGTAGTTGGACGCAGGGGGCCGATTCACCCCTCCACTTT.

V and J are TRBV5-6 and TRBJ1-1; 7 bases align to TRBD1. V shed 4 bases, J shed 2 bases, and the junction held 5 bases outside the gene matches. This CDR3 is built from 14 residues. CDR1 is SGHDT, CDR2 YYEEEE, per germline. The DNA of the CDR3 is TGTGCCAGCAGCCGGGGACAGATTAACACTGAAGCTTTCTTT. Residues: CASSRGQINTEAFF.

The chain combines TRBV4-1 with TRBJ1-1; D might be TRBD1 (5 bases). Germline V lookup: CDR1 MGHRA, CDR2 YSYEKL. The CDR3 is 14 amino acids. The ends were cut back, 3 bases at V and 4 bases at J, with 12 bases in the middle. The CDR3 is CASSHPGRGTEAFF. The CDR3 DNA reads TGCGCCAGCAGCCACCCAGGGAGGGGCACTGAAGCTTTCTTT.

The chain carries TRBV5-1 and TRBJ2-1, with D perhaps TRBD2 (6 bases). CDR1 SGHRS and CDR2 YFSETQ come from the germline V gene. V shed 3 bases and J shed 9 bases, with 13 bases lying between them. The CDR3 spans 13 residues. CDR3 nucleotides: TGCGCCAGCAGCTCGGGGCTGGGGGGTGAGCAGTTCTTC. Its protein product is CASSSGLGGEQFF.

The chain couples TRBV7-8 to TRBJ2-1, with 9 bases fitting TRBD1. Germline values: CDR1 SGHVS, CDR2 FQNEAQ. The CDR3 runs to 14 residues. Trimming took 6 bases from V and 5 from J; bases not matched to a gene: 5. CDR3 nucleotide sequence: TGTGCCAGCAGAACCGGGACAGGGAACAATGAGCAGTTCTTC. As protein: CASRTGTGNNEQFF.

The V and J genes are TRBV9 and TRBJ1-3; possibly TRBD1 for D (6 bases). The CDR3 has 19 amino acids. CDR1 is SGDLS and CDR2 is YYNGEE in the germline V gene. The V end was cut by 3 bases, the J end by 0 bases, with 22 bases between. CDR3 bases: TGTGCCAGCAGCGGCAAAATTGGACAGAGCTCTTTCTCTGGAAACACCATATATTTT. Amino acids: CASSGKIGQSSFSGNTIYF.

The chain recombines TRBV9 with TRBJ1-6; maybe TRBD1 (6 bases). The germline V gene has CDR1 SGDLS and CDR2 YYNGEE. The CDR3 spans 14 residues. The V gene lost 3 bases and the J gene lost 10 bases, with 14 bases spanning the gap. Written as DNA, the CDR3 is TGTGCCAGCAGCGCCCAAGGGGGTGACTCACCCCTCCACTTT. Its protein product is CASSAQGGDSPLHF. Full variable domain (remainder filled in from reference TRBV9 and TRBJ1-6): DSGVTQTPKHLITATGQRVTLRCSPRSGDLSVYWYQQSLDQGLQFLIQYYNGEERAKGNILERFSAQQFPDLHSELNLSSLELGDSALYFCASSAQGGDSPLHFGNGTRLTVT.

This clone was seen more than once but under ten times. The chain recombines TRBV27 with TRBJ2-4; tentatively, D is TRBD2 (5 bases). Looked up from germline, CDR1 is MNHEY and CDR2 is SMNVEV (reference sequence). The CDR3 contains 13 residues. The V gene lost 3 bases and the J gene lost 5 bases, with 8 bases spanning the gap. The CDR3 sequence: CASSFLGENIQYF. The CDR3 DNA is TGTGCCAGCAGTTTTTTGGGAGAAAACATTCAGTACTTC.

The chain joins TRBV7-9 to TRBJ2-7, with a tentative D call TRBD2 (6 bases). CDR3 size: 14 residues. Germline CDR1 is SEHNR and CDR2 is FQNEAQ (reference sequence). V lost 3 bases to trimming and J lost 5 bases, with 14 bases between them. CDR3 region: CASSLGGRADEQYF. The CDR3 nucleotides are TGTGCCAGCAGCTTGGGGGGACGGGCCGACGAGCAGTACTTC.

The chain uses TRBV19 and TRBJ1-2, with 8 bases matching TRBD1. Germline loops: CDR1 LNHDA, CDR2 SQIVND (reference sequence). The CDR3 sequence is 16 residues long. The ends lost 5 bases at V and 3 bases at J; junction bases unmatched: 11. The CDR3 reads CASSSSLTGEDYGYTF. CDR3 DNA sequence: TGTGCCAGTAGTTCCTCCTTGACAGGGGAGGACTATGGCTACACCTTC.

The genes are TRBV21-1 and TRBJ2-5; the table gives TRBD2 as D, unverified against the DNA. TRBV21-1 is assigned pseudogene status. This CDR3 contains 15 residues. CDR3 in amino acids: CASSLLAGNQETQYF. The CDR3 DNA sequence: TGTGCCAGCAGCTTGTTAGCGGGAAACCAAGAGACCCAGTACTTC.

The V and J genes are TRBV7-3 and TRBJ2-5, with a tentative D call TRBD2 (6 bases). The CDR3 sequence is 15 residues long. The germline gives CDR1 SGHTA, CDR2 FQGTGA. The V end was cut by 4 bases, the J end by 5 bases, with 17 bases between. In DNA form, the CDR3 reads TGTGCCAGCAGCTCTGGAGCGGCCCGGGGGGAGACCCAGTACTTC. This sequence encodes CASSSGAARGETQYF. Full variable domain (rest looked up from reference TRBV7-3 and TRBJ2-5): GAGVSQTPSNKVTEKGKYVELRCDPISGHTALYWYRQSLGQGPEFLIYFQGTGAADDSGLPNDRFFAVRPEGSVSTLKIQRTERGDSAVYLCASSSGAARGETQYFGPGTRLLVL.

V gene TRBV28 combines with J gene TRBJ2-3; D is ambiguous. The V gene's germline CDR1 is MDHEN and CDR2 SYDVKM. V was cut by 6 bases and J by 7 bases, with 11 bases left in between. The length of the CDR3 is 12 residues. The CDR3 protein is CASREALNTQYF. Written as DNA, the CDR3 is TGTGCCAGCAGAGAGGCTTTGAATACGCAGTATTTT.

The chain combines TRBV2 with TRBJ2-5, with D perhaps TRBD1 (5 bases). V was pared by 2 bases and J by 5 bases, with 12 bases between. There are 14 residues in the CDR3. The germline V gene has CDR1 SNHLY and CDR2 FYNNEI. CDR3 sequence: CASSELSRAETQYF. CDR3 bases: TGTGCCAGCAGTGAACTTTCCAGGGCGGAGACCCAGTACTTC.

V is TRBV5-4 and J is TRBJ2-2, with TRBD1 matching over 11 bases. The CDR3 runs to 16 residues. J was trimmed by 4 bases and V by 4 bases; bases with no gene match: 6. Germline-derived CDR1 and CDR2 are SGHNT and YYREEE (reference sequence). The CDR3 region is CASSPRDRGGTGELFF. The CDR3 DNA reads TGTGCCAGCAGCCCCCGGGACAGGGGGGGCACCGGGGAGCTGTTTTTT.

This chain uses TRBV5-4 with TRBJ2-7, with D uncertain. Per the germline V gene, CDR1 is SGHNT and CDR2 is YYREEE (reference sequence). The CDR3 has 14 residues. Trimming took off 0 bases at V and 12 bases at J, with 19 bases between the two ends. This CDR3 is CASSLADPPWAPYF. DNA for the CDR3: TGTGCCAGCAGCTTGGCAGACCCCCCTTGGGCTCCGTACTTC.

This sequence joins TRBV19 and TRBJ1-5, with D tentatively TRBD1 (6 bases). The V gene lost 6 bases and the J gene lost 5 bases, with 14 bases spanning the gap. Germline V gene sequence: CDR1 LNHDA, CDR2 SQIVND (reference sequence). There are 14 residues in the CDR3. This CDR3 reads CASSPRQAHQPQHF. In nucleotides, the CDR3 is TGTGCCAGTAGCCCCCGACAGGCACATCAGCCCCAGCATTTT.

The V call is TRBV4-2, the J call TRBJ1-4; D not certain. The CDR3 has 12 residues. The V gene lost 4 bases and the J gene lost 4 bases, with 4 bases spanning the gap. Germline CDR1 reads LGHNA; CDR2 reads YNFKEQ. CDR3 region: CASSPVNEKLFF. For the CDR3, the DNA is TGTGCCAGCAGCCCTGTTAATGAAAAACTGTTTTTT.

The rearrangement uses TRBV7-9 and TRBJ2-1, with no clear D. CDR1 is SEHNR, CDR2 FQNEAQ, per germline (reference sequence). This CDR3 region has 14 residues. V lost 4 bases, J lost 1 base, and 8 bases lay in between. The CDR3, as DNA: TGTGCCAGCAGCTCCGCCGGGTCCTACAATGAGCAGTTCTTC. Its protein is CASSSAGSYNEQFF.

This chain links TRBV7-2 with TRBJ2-7; 12 bases line up with TRBD2. The CDR3 runs 15 residues. Germline V CDR1 and CDR2: SGHTA, FQGNSA. V gave up 3 bases and J gave up 7 bases; unmatched junction bases: 7. This CDR3 is CASSLSSGRAGEQYF. CDR3 in DNA: TGTGCCAGCAGCTTGTCTAGCGGGAGGGCTGGGGAGCAGTACTTC.

V is TRBV7-6 and J is TRBJ2-1; 7 bases fit TRBD2. Germline V gives CDR1 SGHVS, CDR2 FNYEAQ. The trim removed 4 bases at V and 4 bases at J, leaving 10 bases unmatched. The CDR3 loop spans 16 amino acids. CDR3 coding DNA: TGTGCCAGCAGCTCCCTAACGGGAGGTCGGTACAATGAGCAGTTCTTC. Residues: CASSSLTGGRYNEQFF.

The chain couples TRBV19 to TRBJ1-1; 8 bases are a match to TRBD1. The junction had 5 bases not matched to a gene; V was cut back by 7 bases and J by 4 bases. Germline V gene sequence: CDR1 LNHDA, CDR2 SQIVND (reference sequence). The CDR3 has 13 amino acids. In DNA, the CDR3 is TGTGCCAGTATAGCGGACAGGGTCACTGAAGCTTTCTTT. Its translation is CASIADRVTEAFF.

The J gene is TRBJ2-7, the V gene TRBV7-3; D is unresolved. Trimming removed 0 bases at V and 5 bases at J, with 14 bases between. The CDR3 runs 15 residues. Germline CDR1 is SGHTA and CDR2 is FQGTGA. Here the CDR3 DNA reads TGTGCCAGCAGCTTAACACGAGGAATTGGTAACGAGCAGTACTTC. It yields the protein CASSLTRGIGNEQYF.